This is a list of T cell receptor beta chains from one sample in a study of graft-versus-host responses after intestinal transplantation. Some clones are missing from TCRdb's copy, which holds only in-frame ones; the method was immunoSEQ multiplex PCR. The sample records 25,000 to 30,000 clones, around 83% being singletons. The specimen was ileum tissue, collected 98 days after intestinal transplantation. The source of these receptors is a human patient who received an intestinal transplant, so some T cells may come from the graft donor. CDR3s include the opening cysteine and the closing phenylalanine or tryptophan. A D gene is named only where the DNA matches it firmly. Size is omitted from some rows. Given values are once, few, many or a class for expanded clones.

clone_size j_call v_call d_call cdr3_aa cdr3_nt
NA TRBJ1-6 TRBV5-1 NA CASSTGRGYDSPLHF TGCGCCAGCAGCACGGGGAGGGGTTACGATTCACCCCTCCACTTT
NA TRBJ2-3 TRBV5-1 TRBD2 CASSRAGGGIGTDTQYF TGCGCCAGCAGCCGGGCGGGGGGCGGCATAGGCACAGATACGCAGTATTTT
NA TRBJ1-2 TRBV6-5 NA CASTTRRGSNYGYTF TGTGCCAGCACAACCCGGCGGGGGTCTAACTATGGCTACACCTTC
NA TRBJ1-1 TRBV6-5 NA CASSSGGSNTEAFF TGTGCCAGCAGTTCTGGGGGGTCGAACACTGAAGCTTTCTTT
NA TRBJ1-1 TRBV18 TRBD1 CASSPLGTGGDTEAFF TGTGCCAGCTCACCGTTGGGGACAGGGGGCGACACTGAAGCTTTCTTT
NA TRBJ2-2 TRBV5-6 NA CASSSDHTGELFF TGTGCCAGCAGCTCGGATCACACCGGGGAGCTGTTTTTT
NA TRBJ2-1 TRBV4-1 TRBD2 CASSRVAGKEQFF TGCGCCAGCAGCCGGGTAGCGGGGAAAGAGCAGTTCTTC
NA TRBJ2-5 TRBV4-2 TRBD1 CASSPDRGRLGETQYF TGTGCCAGCAGCCCGGACAGGGGGCGATTGGGAGAGACCCAGTACTTC
once TRBJ1-1 TRBV6-5 NA CASSYFSGNTEAFF TGTGCCAGCAGTTATTTTTCCGGGAACACTGAAGCTTTCTTT
few TRBJ1-2 TRBV28 NA CASRGDNYGYTF TGTGCCAGCAGAGGGGATAACTATGGCTACACCTTC
NA TRBJ1-2 TRBV7-9 NA CASSSFPGYTF TGTGCCAGCAGCTCCTTCCCAGGCTACACCTTC
NA TRBJ2-5 TRBV2 TRBD2 CASSVLAGSQETQYF TGTGCCAGCAGTGTACTAGCGGGGTCACAAGAGACCCAGTACTTC
once TRBJ2-3 TRBV2 TRBD2 CASSEFSGLGDTQYF TGTGCCAGCAGTGAATTTTCGGGACTAGGAGATACGCAGTATTTT
NA TRBJ1-3 TRBV9 TRBD1 CASSVRQGRHSGNTIYF TGTGCCAGCAGCGTCCGACAGGGACGCCACTCTGGAAACACCATATATTTT
NA TRBJ2-3 TRBV7-3 NA CASGSGTSTDTQYF TGTGCCAGCGGATCCGGGACTAGCACAGATACGCAGTATTTT
NA TRBJ2-3 TRBV11-2 NA CASSSDPDSSADTQYF TGTGCCAGCAGCTCCGATCCGGACAGCTCCGCAGATACGCAGTATTTT
NA TRBJ2-2 TRBV9 TRBD2 CASNRGGTGELFF TGTGCCAGCAACCGGGGGGGCACCGGGGAGCTGTTTTTT
NA TRBJ2-3 TRBV7-2 TRBD2 CASSLASGEDTQYF TGTGCCAGCAGCTTAGCTAGCGGGGAAGATACGCAGTATTTT
NA TRBJ2-5 TRBV4-2 TRBD2 CASSNVLAGGEETQYF TGTGCCAGCAGCAACGTACTAGCGGGGGGGGAAGAGACCCAGTACTTC
NA TRBJ2-5 TRBV5-6 TRBD2 CASYGRGARKTQYF TGTGCCAGCTACGGGAGGGGGGCTAGGAAGACCCAGTACTTC
few TRBJ1-4 TRBV4-1 NA CASSPWGGGNEKLFF TGCGCCAGCAGCCCTTGGGGAGGGGGGAATGAAAAACTGTTTTTT
NA TRBJ1-5 TRBV19 NA CASSMGSDNQPQHF TGTGCCAGTAGTATGGGCTCTGACAATCAGCCCCAGCATTTT
NA TRBJ2-1 TRBV4-2 TRBD1 CASSQDLQGAYNEQFF TGTGCCAGCAGCCAAGATTTACAGGGGGCCTACAATGAGCAGTTCTTC
NA TRBJ2-7 TRBV21-1 NA CASSKAGGPDYEQYF TGTGCCAGCAGCAAGGCAGGTGGTCCCGACTACGAGCAGTACTTC
NA TRBJ1-3 TRBV7-9 NA CASGLVQASGNTIYF TGTGCCAGCGGCTTAGTACAGGCCTCTGGAAACACCATATATTTT
once TRBJ1-6 TRBV6-4 NA CASIRTSSYNSPLHF TGTGCCAGCATTAGGACCAGCTCCTATAATTCACCCCTCCACTTT
NA TRBJ2-3 TRBV27 NA CASRLSTDTQYF TGTGCCAGCAGACTGAGCACAGATACGCAGTATTTT
once TRBJ2-7 TRBV9 NA CASSVGSGPTYEQYF TGTGCCAGCAGCGTAGGAAGCGGACCAACCTACGAGCAGTACTTC
NA TRBJ1-1 TRBV18 NA CASSPTQRLYVTEAFF TGTGCCAGCTCCCCGACCCAACGGCTGTATGTAACTGAAGCTTTCTTT
once TRBJ2-7 TRBV5-1 TRBD1 CASRQGAFFYEQYF TGCGCCAGCAGACAGGGGGCATTTTTCTACGAGCAGTACTTC
NA TRBJ1-2 TRBV5-1 NA CASSLKAATYGYTF TGCGCCAGCAGCTTGAAGGCAGCAACCTATGGCTACACCTTC
NA TRBJ1-5 TRBV4-1 TRBD1 CASSQDPTGSRQPQHF TGCGCCAGCAGCCAAGACCCGACAGGGTCTCGTCAGCCCCAGCATTTT
NA TRBJ1-1 TRBV4-1 NA CASSQDRQGRTEAFF TGCGCCAGCAGCCAAGATCGGCAGGGGAGGACTGAAGCTTTCTTT
NA TRBJ2-3 TRBV5-8 TRBD2 CASSSGLAGGDTQYF TGTGCCAGCAGCTCCGGACTAGCGGGGGGAGATACGCAGTATTTT
medium-sized TRBJ1-3 TRBV5-6 NA CASSLDPEPVGNTIYF TGTGCCAGCAGCTTGGACCCTGAGCCGGTGGGAAACACCATATATTTT
NA TRBJ1-1 TRBV7-6 TRBD1 CASSATGPGTEAFF TGTGCCAGCAGCGCGACAGGGCCGGGGACTGAAGCTTTCTTT
NA TRBJ2-3 TRBV2 NA CASSDGARRTDTQYF TGTGCCAGCAGTGATGGGGCCCGACGCACAGATACGCAGTATTTT
NA TRBJ2-5 TRBV2 NA CARRGGWGQETQYF TGTGCCCGCAGGGGGGGGTGGGGCCAAGAGACCCAGTACTTC
NA TRBJ2-7 TRBV10-3 NA CAISESGQGSEQYF TGTGCCATCAGTGAGTCTGGGCAGGGAAGCGAGCAGTACTTC
few TRBJ2-7 TRBV19 NA CASSMVGGGYEQYF TGTGCCAGTAGTATGGTCGGAGGGGGCTACGAGCAGTACTTC
NA TRBJ2-5 TRBV9 TRBD2 CASSAGGMKETQYF TGTGCCAGCAGCGCCGGGGGGATGAAGGAGACCCAGTACTTC
NA TRBJ2-3 TRBV2 NA CASTGLSNTDTQYF TGTGCCAGCACGGGGCTATCCAACACAGATACGCAGTATTTT
NA TRBJ2-2 TRBV29-1 TRBD2 CSVYRAGGTGELFF TGCAGCGTTTACAGGGCGGGAGGGACCGGGGAGCTGTTTTTT
NA TRBJ1-6 TRBV11-2 NA CASSTLGVSYNSPLHF TGTGCCAGCAGCACTCTGGGGGTCTCCTATAATTCACCCCTCCACTTT
once TRBJ1-2 TRBV12-5 TRBD1 CASAGTGTGGFYGYTF TGTGCTAGTGCCGGCACCGGGACAGGGGGTTTCTATGGCTACACCTTC
NA TRBJ2-5 TRBV18 TRBD2 CASSPRASGGRSQETQYF TGTGCCAGCTCACCGAGAGCTAGCGGGGGGCGAAGCCAAGAGACCCAGTACTTC
NA TRBJ1-4 TRBV4-1 NA CASSQSSPRDEKLFF TGCGCCAGCAGCCAGAGCAGCCCGAGGGATGAAAAACTGTTTTTT
few TRBJ1-6 TRBV2 NA CASRDSESGTSPLHF TGTGCCAGCAGGGATTCAGAATCCGGTACGTCACCCCTCCACTTT
NA TRBJ1-1 TRBV5-1 NA CASSLGVGFEAFF TGCGCCAGCAGCTTGGGGGTGGGATTTGAAGCTTTCTTT